The 31 T cell receptor beta chains presented below share a single source sample, sequenced in a study of T cell responses to AZD1222 COVID-19 vaccine (dated by TCRdb to the early 2020s). Library prep was done by the immunoSEQ multiplex PCR assay. TCRdb limited this immuneACCESS table to in-frame rearrangements with V and J called. A share of clones is missing; checked studies link under half to unresolved V genes, and the rest is unexplained. Within this sample are roughly 140,000 clones, with about 92% of them counted one time only. The top ten clones comprise 2.5% to 3.5% of the sample. The time point label, as the study defines it: about 28 days (+/-7) after the second vaccine dose. The sample here was peripheral blood, taken 28 days after the second AZD1222 dose. Receptors were obtained from an adult who received the AZD1222 COVID-19 vaccine.

The V and J genes are TRBV7-2 and TRBJ2-1; 9 bases line up with TRBD2. CDR3 size: 15 residues. The trim removed 6 bases at V and 6 bases at J, leaving 9 bases unmatched. Per the germline V gene, CDR1 is SGHTA and CDR2 is FQGNSA. As DNA, the CDR3 is TGTGCCAGCAGGATTCAGGCTAGCGGGACCAATGAGCAGTTCTTC. Encoded protein: CASRIQASGTNEQFF.

The chain links TRBV5-1 to TRBJ1-5; TRBD1 matches 8 bases. Trimming at V came to 0 bases and at J to 0 bases, leaving 2 bases not matched to a gene. This CDR3 has 16 residues. Germline CDR1 reads SGHRS; CDR2 reads YFSETQ. The CDR3 spells CASSLGTGSSNQPQHF. CDR3 nucleotides: TGCGCCAGCAGCTTGGGGACAGGGAGTAGCAATCAGCCCCAGCATTTT.

The CDR3: CASSLLLAGDKSGELFF. DNA of the CDR3: TGTGCCAGCAGCCTACTACTAGCGGGAGATAAATCCGGGGAGCTGTTTTTT. The J gene is TRBJ2-2, the V gene TRBV5-4; 11 bases fit TRBD2. The ends lost 4 bases at V and 6 bases at J; junction bases unmatched: 11. The CDR3 spans 17 residues. Germline V gives CDR1 SGHNT, CDR2 YYREEE (reference sequence).

The chain joins TRBV28 to TRBJ2-3; TRBD1 agrees at 10 bases. V lost 5 bases and J lost 0; bases outside the gene matches: 29. The CDR3 covers 24 residues. Germline V gene data show CDR1 as MDHEN and CDR2 as SYDVKM. CDR3 sequence: CASSLPKGQGLAHYQFPSTDTQYF. The CDR3 bases are TGTGCCAGCAGTCTTCCAAAGGGACAGGGGCTAGCACATTACCAATTTCCTAGCACAGATACGCAGTATTTT.

This chain uses TRBV7-9 with TRBJ2-5; TRBD1 matches at 8 bases. Germline V lookup: CDR1 SEHNR, CDR2 FQNEAQ (reference sequence). The ends lost 4 bases at V and 5 bases at J; junction bases unmatched: 12. The CDR3 is made up of 16 amino acids. CDR3 in DNA: TGTGCCAGCAGCTCACCGGGACAGGTCATGATGGAGACCCAGTACTTC. As protein: CASSSPGQVMMETQYF. Full variable domain (outside the CDR3, taken from reference TRBV7-9 and TRBJ2-5): DTGVSQNPRHKITKRGQNVTFRCDPISEHNRLYWYRQTLGQGPEFLTYFQNEAQLEKSRLLSDRFSAERPKGSFSTLEIQRTEQGDSAMYLCASSSPGQVMMETQYFGPGTRLLVL.

The gene calls are TRBV5-1 and TRBJ1-5; weak D call: TRBD1 (5 bases). CDR1 and CDR2 from the germline V gene are SGHRS and YFSETQ. V was shortened by 2 bases and J by 3 bases, with 9 bases between the two germline ends. The CDR3 covers 14 residues. CDR3 sequence reads: CASSFTGDNQPQHF. DNA for the CDR3: TGCGCCAGCAGCTTCACGGGGGACAATCAGCCCCAGCATTTT.

The rearrangement uses TRBV29-1 and TRBJ2-1; D perhaps matches TRBD2 (5 bases). Germline V CDR1 and CDR2: SQVTM, ANQGSEA. V shed 7 bases and J shed 1 base, with 11 bases lying between them. CDR3 length: 13 residues. This chain's CDR3 is CSGHEGSYNEQFF. CDR3 DNA: TGCAGCGGGCATGAGGGTTCCTACAATGAGCAGTTCTTC.

V gene TRBV18 combines with J gene TRBJ2-2; D is unresolved. V shed 3 bases and J shed 6 bases, with 8 bases lying between them. The CDR3 sequence is 13 residues long. Germline V gene data show CDR1 as KGHSH and CDR2 as LQKENI. The DNA of the CDR3 is TGTGCCAGCTCACCGGCTTACCCCGGGGAGCTGTTTTTT. It codes for CASSPAYPGELFF.

The V call is TRBV28, the J call TRBJ1-5; 9 bases match TRBD1. CDR1 is MDHEN and CDR2 is SYDVKM in the germline V gene. The V gene end was trimmed by 8 bases and the J gene end by 6 bases; junction bases not matched to a gene: 23. The length of the CDR3 is 19 residues. The CDR3, as DNA: TGTGCCAGCTCTTTCCCACCTGCTCGACAGGGGGGCGCAGGTCAGCCCCAGCATTTT. Its protein product is CASSFPPARQGGAGQPQHF.

The chain combines TRBV11-2 with TRBJ2-1, with TRBD2 matching over 11 bases. The CDR3 totals 15 residues. Unmatched junction bases numbered 4, after V lost 0 bases and J lost 9 bases. CDR1 and CDR2 from the germline V gene are SGHAT and FQNNGV. This CDR3 is CASSLDVAGGGEQFF. The CDR3 DNA is TGTGCCAGCAGCTTAGATGTAGCGGGAGGGGGTGAGCAGTTCTTC.

This clone appeared a single time. The V and J genes are TRBV19 and TRBJ2-5; 9 bases are shared with TRBD2. CDR1 LNHDA and CDR2 SQIVND come from the germline V gene (reference sequence). This CDR3 contains 16 residues. Losses at the gene ends were 6 bases for V and 5 bases for J; bases not matched to a gene: 13. The CDR3 DNA reads TGTGCCAGTAGGTCAGAACTAGCGGGCCGGGAGGAGACCCAGTACTTC. It translates to CASRSELAGREETQYF.

V is TRBV4-1 and J is TRBJ1-3; D remains unclear. The germline CDR1 and CDR2 sequences are MGHRA and YSYEKL. V lost 1 base, J lost 4 bases, and 5 bases lay in between. The CDR3 loop spans 13 amino acids. CDR3: CASSQARGNTIYF. The CDR3 DNA reads as TGCGCCAGCAGCCAAGCGAGGGGAAACACCATATATTTT.

This chain connects TRBV5-1 to TRBJ1-2; D unresolved. Trimming stripped 0 bases from V and 7 bases from J, with 13 bases between. Germline CDR1 SGHRS, CDR2 YFSETQ. The CDR3 is 14 amino acids. Written as DNA, the CDR3 is TGCGCCAGCAGCTTGGCCGTGATGGAGCCTGGCTACACCTTC. Encoded protein: CASSLAVMEPGYTF. Full variable domain (remainder filled in from reference TRBV5-1 and TRBJ1-2): KAGVTQTPRYLIKTRGQQVTLSCSPISGHRSVSWYQQTPGQGLQFLFEYFSETQRNKGNFPGRFSGRQFSNSRSEMNVSTLELGDSALYLCASSLAVMEPGYTFGSGTRLTVV.

This clone was seen once. The chain recombines TRBV27 with TRBJ2-5; no definite D call. With 4 bases removed from V and 2 bases from J, the gap between germline ends came to 14 bases. The CDR3 length is 15 residues. Germline V gene sequence: CDR1 MNHEY, CDR2 SMNVEV (reference sequence). The CDR3 protein is CASSSISARQETQYF. In DNA, the CDR3 is TGTGCCAGCAGTTCCATCTCAGCCCGACAAGAGACCCAGTACTTC.

The CDR3 coding sequence is TGCGCCAGCAGCCCATGGACTAGCGGGAGCATTTATGAGCAGTTCTTC. Translated: CASSPWTSGSIYEQFF. The genes are TRBV5-1 and TRBJ2-1; 13 bases match TRBD2. Germline CDR1 SGHRS, CDR2 YFSETQ. The CDR3 spans 16 residues. The J segment lost 8 bases and the V segment lost 4 bases, leaving 9 bases of the junction unmatched.

The rearrangement joins TRBV7-2 to TRBJ2-5; 7 bases are a match to TRBD1. V lost 8 bases to trimming and J lost 2 bases; unmatched junction nucleotides: 2. The germline V gene has CDR1 SGHTA and CDR2 FQGNSA. This CDR3 region has 12 residues. The CDR3 spells CASGGQQETQYF. The CDR3 DNA reads as TGTGCCAGCGGGGGACAGCAAGAGACCCAGTACTTC.

This chain links TRBV28 with TRBJ1-2, with D possibly TRBD1 on 6 matching bases. This CDR3 is built from 15 residues. V was pared by 2 bases and J by 0 bases, with 10 bases between. Germline assignment: CDR1 MDHEN and CDR2 SYDVKM. The CDR3 bases are TGTGCCAGCAGTTTAGGGGGCAGCCCTAACTATGGCTACACCTTC. Translation: CASSLGGSPNYGYTF.

The chain carries TRBV21-1 and TRBJ2-1; the DNA was not compared with TRBD1, the D call given in the table. TRBV21-1 is a pseudogene locus. The CDR3 spans 16 residues. The CDR3 sequence is CASSKPDSRVLNEQFF. The CDR3 nucleotides are TGTGCCAGCAGTAAACCGGACAGTAGGGTCTTGAATGAGCAGTTCTTC.

The chain employs TRBV10-2 and TRBJ2-7; 10 bases align to TRBD1. Looked up from germline, CDR1 is WSHSY and CDR2 is SAAADI. The V segment lost 2 bases and the J segment 4 bases; nucleotides outside the gene matches: 11. The CDR3 runs 17 residues. DNA for the CDR3: TGCGCCAGCAGTGAGACTCGACAGGGGGCAAGGAGATACGAGCAGTACTTC. It encodes CASSETRQGARRYEQYF.

This chain joins TRBV29-1 and TRBJ2-1; 14 bases line up with TRBD2. Germline V CDR1 and CDR2: SQVTM, ANQGSEA. The CDR3 has 15 residues. V dropped 0 bases and J dropped 10; count of bases not matched to a gene: 5. The CDR3 DNA follows: TGCAGCGTTGAAGATAAGGGACTAGCGGGAGAAGAGCAGTTCTTC. Translation: CSVEDKGLAGEEQFF.

This sequence joins TRBV24-1 and TRBJ1-1; D remains unclear. V lost 2 bases and J lost 1, with 16 bases in between. This CDR3 is 17 amino acids long. Germline V gene data show CDR1 as KGHDR and CDR2 as SFDVKD. In DNA, the CDR3 is TGTGCCACCAGTGATTCTTCGCAAGGCGGAAAGAACACTGAAGCTTTCTTT. Its protein is CATSDSSQGGKNTEAFF.

The sample holds one count of this clone. This chain uses TRBV7-9 with TRBJ2-2; 8 bases match TRBD1. The germline gives CDR1 SEHNR, CDR2 FQNEAQ (reference sequence). This CDR3 spans 15 amino acids. V gave up 5 bases and J gave up 1 base; unmatched junction bases: 3. The CDR3 loop is CASSTGTGNTGELFF. In DNA, the CDR3 is TGTGCCAGCAGCACCGGGACAGGGAACACCGGGGAGCTGTTTTTT.

The sample holds one count of this clone. The chain uses TRBV28 and TRBJ1-1; weak D call: TRBD1 (6 bases). The germline gives CDR1 MDHEN, CDR2 SYDVKM. The CDR3 is made up of 16 amino acids. V was pared by 1 base and J by 2 bases, with 14 bases between. The DNA for the CDR3 is TGTGCCAGCAGTTTATTGCCCGGACAGTCCAACACTGAAGCTTTCTTT. As protein: CASSLLPGQSNTEAFF.

The V gene is TRBV7-8, the J gene TRBJ2-7; TRBD2 matches at 13 bases. Germline lookup yields CDR1 SGHVS and CDR2 FQNEAQ. The CDR3 covers 15 residues. With V trimmed by 5 bases and J by 4 bases, 5 bases remained unmatched. The CDR3 is CASSTGLAGAYEQYF. In DNA form, the CDR3 reads TGTGCCAGCAGCACCGGACTAGCGGGAGCGTACGAGCAGTACTTC.

This clone has only one observation. V gene TRBV18 combines with J gene TRBJ2-1; no clear D gene. CDR3 length: 17 residues. Between the trimmed V and J ends, which lost 0 bases and 4 bases, there was a span of 16 bases. CDR1 is KGHSH and CDR2 is LQKENI in the germline V gene. As DNA, the CDR3 is TGTGCCAGCTCACCACCAATCGTCCCCTCGCATTACAATGAGCAGTTCTTC. Its translation: CASSPPIVPSHYNEQFF.

J is TRBJ1-5 and V is TRBV7-2; 8 bases are shared with TRBD1. This CDR3 comprises 16 residues. Germline CDR1 SGHTA, CDR2 FQGNSA. Trimming cost V 6 bases and J 2 bases; bases outside gene matches: 9. CDR3 bases: TGTGCCAGCAGACCCCTTGGACAGGGCGGCAATCAGCCCCAGCATTTT. Protein sequence: CASRPLGQGGNQPQHF.

V usage is TRBV5-6 and J usage is TRBJ1-2; D possibly corresponds to TRBD1 (6 bases). This CDR3 has 17 residues. The V gene's germline CDR1 is SGHDT and CDR2 YYEEEE. V dropped 3 bases and J dropped 5 bases, with 23 bases sitting between them. CDR3 DNA sequence: TGTGCCAGCAGCTCAGAGATCTCGGGGGCGTCCCCGTATGGCTACACCTTC. It codes for CASSSEISGASPYGYTF.

This chain links TRBV11-2 with TRBJ1-4; weak D call: TRBD1 (5 bases). CDR3 length: 16 residues. Deletions cut 1 base from V and 7 bases from J, with 16 bases between. From germline, CDR1 is SGHAT and CDR2 FQNNGV. The CDR3 DNA follows: TGTGCCAGCAGCTTAGGGTGGGGGTCTACAGTTGAAAAACTGTTTTTT. As protein: CASSLGWGSTVEKLFF.

The chain carries TRBV7-2 and TRBJ2-3, with TRBD1 matching over 9 bases. Trimming took 2 bases from V and 3 from J; bases not matched to a gene: 6. Per germline, CDR1 SGHTA and CDR2 FQGNSA. CDR3 size: 16 residues. The CDR3 is CASSLITGGATDTQYF. The CDR3 DNA reads as TGTGCCAGCAGCTTAATAACAGGGGGCGCGACAGATACGCAGTATTTT.

This clone was found once. The rearrangement uses TRBV28 and TRBJ2-7, with TRBD1 as a possible D gene (6 bases). Germline V gene data show CDR1 as MDHEN and CDR2 as SYDVKM. The CDR3 totals 14 residues. The V end lost 2 bases, the J end lost 6 bases, and 14 bases lay between the germline ends. CDR3 region: CASSLGRGTSEQYF. DNA for the CDR3: TGTGCCAGCAGTTTAGGCAGGGGTACTAGCGAGCAGTACTTC.

This chain uses TRBV6-6 with TRBJ1-2; D possibly corresponds to TRBD1 (5 bases). Germline CDR1 is MNHNY and CDR2 is SVGAGI (reference sequence). The CDR3 runs to 17 residues. V was shortened by 7 bases and J by 4 bases, with 25 bases between the two germline ends. The CDR3 sequence: CASNRSRGTVLFYGYTF. In DNA, the CDR3 is TGTGCCAGCAATAGATCCCGAGGGACCGTTCTCTTCTATGGCTACACCTTC.